The source of this TCR beta chain is a study of shared clonotypes between healthy human individuals. An assay was performed, and its level was deep. The repertoire was sequenced with immunoSEQ multiplex PCR; TCRdb's copy has only in-frame clones and lacks some. The table lists approximately 980,000 clones, 76% of them singletons. The CDR3 spans 13 residues. Looked up from germline, CDR1 is SGDLS and CDR2 is YYNGEE. Trimming removed 4 bases from V and 0 bases from J, with 6 bases in between. This clonotype was sampled from a man between 18 and 29 years old in good health. The sequenced sample was memory CD4+ T cells sorted from blood. Stated subset: CD45RA-negative fraction. The V and J genes are TRBV9 and TRBJ2-3; no clear D. The CDR3 nucleotides read TGTGCCAGCAGCTTCTCTAGCACAGATACGCAGTATTTT. It translates to CASSFSSTDTQYF.